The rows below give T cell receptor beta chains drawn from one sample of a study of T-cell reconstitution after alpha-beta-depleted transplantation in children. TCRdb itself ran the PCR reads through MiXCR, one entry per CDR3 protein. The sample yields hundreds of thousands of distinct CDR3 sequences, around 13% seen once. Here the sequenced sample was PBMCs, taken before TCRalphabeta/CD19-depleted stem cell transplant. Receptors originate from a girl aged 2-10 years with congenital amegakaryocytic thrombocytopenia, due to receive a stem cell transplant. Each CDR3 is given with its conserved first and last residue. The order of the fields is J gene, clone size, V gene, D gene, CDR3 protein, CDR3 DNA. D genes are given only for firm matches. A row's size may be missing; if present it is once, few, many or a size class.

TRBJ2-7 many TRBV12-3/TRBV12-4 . CASSLQLGVYEQYF TGTGCCAGCAGTTTACAACTGGGTGTCTACGAGCAGTACTTC
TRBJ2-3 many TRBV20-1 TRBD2 CSAESGSGTDTQYF TGCAGTGCCGAGAGCGGGAGTGGGACAGATACGCAGTATTTT
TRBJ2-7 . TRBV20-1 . CSARDSRGNYEQYF TGCAGTGCTAGGGACAGCCGAGGGAACTACGAGCAGTACTTC
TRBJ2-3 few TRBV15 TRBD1 CATSREGQGTQYF TGTGCCACCAGCAGGGAAGGACAGGGGACTCAGTATTTT
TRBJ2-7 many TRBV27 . CASRHYWWYEQYF TGTGCCAGCAGGCACTATTGGTGGTACGAGCAGTACTTC
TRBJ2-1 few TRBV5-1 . CASRVSRPRGYNEQFF TGCGCCAGCAGGGTATCCAGACCGAGGGGGTACAATGAGCAGTTCTTC
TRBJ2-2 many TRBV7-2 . CASSLLWVGELFF TGTGCCAGCAGCTTATTGTGGGTCGGGGAGCTGTTTTTT
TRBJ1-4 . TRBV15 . CATGHEGVNEKLFF TGTGCCACCGGCCACGAGGGCGTAAATGAAAAACTGTTTTTT
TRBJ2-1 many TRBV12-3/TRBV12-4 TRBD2 CASAVTGLEPNEQFF TGTGCCAGCGCAGTTACGGGACTAGAACCCAATGAGCAGTTCTTC
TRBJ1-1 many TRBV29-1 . CSVGYEGIVTEAFF TGCAGCGTTGGTTATGAGGGTATTGTTACTGAAGCTTTCTTT
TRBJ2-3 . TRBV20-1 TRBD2 CSAPAPSGSRLMTDTQYF TGCAGTGCCCCGGCTCCTAGCGGGAGTCGTTTGATGACAGATACGCAGTATTTT
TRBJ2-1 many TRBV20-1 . CSAREDLRAPRGYNEQFF TGCAGTGCTAGAGAGGACCTCCGGGCCCCAAGGGGCTACAATGAGCAGTTCTTC
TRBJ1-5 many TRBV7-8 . CASSLHVQPQHF TGTGCCAGCAGCTTACACGTTCAGCCCCAGCATTTT
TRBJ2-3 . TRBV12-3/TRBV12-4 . CASSLWGAGQSTDTQYF TGTGCCAGCAGTTTATGGGGCGCAGGGCAAAGCACAGATACGCAGTATTTT
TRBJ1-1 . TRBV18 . CASSQKTLVKNTEAFF TGTGCCAGCTCACAAAAGACCTTGGTCAAGAACACTGAAGCTTTCTTT
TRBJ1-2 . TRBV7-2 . CASSLLGRGVDGYTF TGTGCCAGCAGCTTGCTGGGACGGGGGGTAGATGGCTACACCTTC
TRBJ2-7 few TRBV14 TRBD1 CASSQETGTGIIRGTYEQYF TGTGCCAGCAGCCAAGAGACCGGGACAGGGATAATTCGGGGAACCTACGAGCAGTACTTC
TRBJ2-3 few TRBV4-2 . CASSLRGPGTDTDTQYF TGTGCCAGCAGCCTTAGGGGGCCCGGGACTGACACAGATACGCAGTATTTT
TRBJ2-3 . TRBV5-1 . CASSLSYRGVGTDTQYF TGCGCCAGCAGCTTGAGCTATCGGGGAGTCGGCACAGATACGCAGTATTTT
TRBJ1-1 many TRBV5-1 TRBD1 CASSTTLGTGNTEAFF TGCGCCAGCAGTACCACTCTCGGGACAGGCAACACTGAAGCTTTCTTT
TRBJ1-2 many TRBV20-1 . CSVTDRAPRGYTF TGCAGTGTAACCGACCGGGCCCCTCGTGGCTACACCTTC
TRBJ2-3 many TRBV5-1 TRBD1 CASSGAGQGTDTQYF TGCGCCAGCAGCGGCGCTGGACAGGGGACAGATACGCAGTATTTT
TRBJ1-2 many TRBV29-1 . CSFGQAYGYTF TGCAGCTTTGGACAAGCCTATGGCTACACCTTC
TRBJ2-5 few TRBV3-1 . CASSQGQGGTQYF TGTGCCAGCAGCCAAGGCCAGGGGGGAACCCAGTACTTC
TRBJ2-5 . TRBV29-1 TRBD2 CSVVLTGGETQYF TGCAGCGTTGTTCTTACCGGGGGGGAGACCCAGTACTTC
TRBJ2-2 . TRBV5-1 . CASSFRLDGELFF TGCGCCAGCAGCTTCCGGTTGGACGGGGAGCTGTTTTTT
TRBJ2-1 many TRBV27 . CASSSYGGNEQFF TGTGCCAGCAGTTCCTACGGGGGCAATGAGCAGTTCTTC
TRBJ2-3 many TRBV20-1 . CSAVGSPTDTQYF TGCAGTGCTGTCGGGAGCCCCACAGATACGCAGTATTTT
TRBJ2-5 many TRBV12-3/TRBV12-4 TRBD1 CASSFSGTGLAQYF TGTGCCAGCAGTTTTTCCGGGACAGGGTTAGCCCAGTACTTC
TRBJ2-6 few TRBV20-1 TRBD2 CSARLLAGDGANVLTF TGCAGTGCCCGCCTGCTAGCGGGAGATGGGGCCAACGTCCTGACTTTC
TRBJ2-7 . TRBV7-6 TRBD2 CASSSRLAGGYEQYF TGTGCCAGCAGCTCCAGACTAGCGGGAGGCTACGAGCAGTACTTC
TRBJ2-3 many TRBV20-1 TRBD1 CSAREGGSTDTQYF TGCAGTGCTAGAGAAGGGGGCAGCACAGATACGCAGTATTTT
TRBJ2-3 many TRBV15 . CATSRVQGSGTDTQYF TGTGCCACCAGCAGAGTTCAGGGATCGGGCACAGATACGCAGTATTTT
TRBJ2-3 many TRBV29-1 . CSVYGGITDTQYF TGCAGCGTTTATGGGGGTATCACAGATACGCAGTATTTT
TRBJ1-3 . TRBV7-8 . CASSLERPFSGNTIYF TGTGCCAGCAGCTTAGAACGGCCCTTCTCTGGAAACACCATATATTTT
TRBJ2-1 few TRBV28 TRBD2 CASSAPGLAGEQFF TGTGCCAGCAGTGCGCCGGGACTAGCGGGTGAGCAGTTCTTC
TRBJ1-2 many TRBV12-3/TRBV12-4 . CASSLHRDGGYTF TGTGCCAGCAGTCTCCACAGGGACGGTGGCTACACCTTC
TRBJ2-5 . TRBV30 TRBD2 CAWITSGETQYF TGTGCCTGGATAACTAGCGGAGAGACCCAGTACTTC
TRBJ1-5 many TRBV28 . CASSLLVLRSNQPQHF TGTGCCAGCAGTTTATTGGTACTGCGTAGCAATCAGCCCCAGCATTTT
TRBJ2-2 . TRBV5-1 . CASRTGDLETGELFF TGCGCCAGCAGGACGGGCGACCTAGAAACCGGGGAGCTGTTTTTT
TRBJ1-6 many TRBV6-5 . CASSYIGGNNSPLHF TGTGCCAGCAGTTACATTGGGGGAAATAATTCACCCCTCCACTTT
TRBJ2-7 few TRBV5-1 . CASSFSRGRYEQYF TGCGCCAGCAGCTTCTCCCGGGGTCGCTACGAGCAGTACTTC
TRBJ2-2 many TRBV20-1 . CSASGTAGAGELFF TGCAGTGCTAGCGGCACTGCCGGAGCCGGGGAGCTGTTTTTT
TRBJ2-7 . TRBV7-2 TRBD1 CASSLARGTANEQYF TGTGCCAGCAGCTTAGCGCGTGGGACAGCTAACGAGCAGTACTTC
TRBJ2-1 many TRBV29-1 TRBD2 CSVEDGLWGLAGNNEQFF TGCAGCGTTGAAGATGGGCTCTGGGGGCTAGCGGGCAACAATGAGCAGTTCTTC
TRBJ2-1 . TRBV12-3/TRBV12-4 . CASSLGDEQLF TGTGCCAGCAGTTTAGGTGATGAGCAGCTCTTC
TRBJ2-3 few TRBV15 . CATSRDGRGTDTQYF TGTGCCACCAGCAGAGATGGCAGGGGCACAGATACGCAGTATTTT
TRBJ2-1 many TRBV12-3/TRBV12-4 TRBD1 CASSYLNRGGNEQFF TGTGCCAGCAGTTACCTCAACAGGGGTGGGAATGAGCAGTTCTTC
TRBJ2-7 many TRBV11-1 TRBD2 CASSTSEDEQYF TGTGCCAGCAGCACTAGCGAGGACGAGCAGTACTTC
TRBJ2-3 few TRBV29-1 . CSVVDGLVNTQYF TGCAGCGTTGTGGATGGGCTAGTTAATACGCAGTATTTT
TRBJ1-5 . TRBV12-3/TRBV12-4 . CASGGGWGLLNQPQHF TGTGCCAGCGGAGGCGGATGGGGGCTGCTAAATCAGCCCCAGCATTTT
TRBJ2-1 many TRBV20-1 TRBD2 CSARDGESGRLNNEQFF TGCAGTGCTAGAGATGGGGAGAGCGGGAGGCTCAACAATGAGCAGTTCTTC
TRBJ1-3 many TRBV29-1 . CSVVRDSGNTIYF TGCAGCGTTGTTCGAGACTCTGGAAACACCATATATTTT